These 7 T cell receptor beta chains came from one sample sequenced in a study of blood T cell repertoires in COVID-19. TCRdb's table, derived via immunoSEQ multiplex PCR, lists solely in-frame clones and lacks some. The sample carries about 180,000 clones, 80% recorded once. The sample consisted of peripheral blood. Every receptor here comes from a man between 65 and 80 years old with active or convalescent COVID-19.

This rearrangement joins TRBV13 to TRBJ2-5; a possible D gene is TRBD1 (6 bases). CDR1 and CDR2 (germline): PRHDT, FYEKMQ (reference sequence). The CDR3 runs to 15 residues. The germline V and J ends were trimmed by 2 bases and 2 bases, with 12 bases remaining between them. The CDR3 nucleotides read TGTGCCAGCAGCTTAAAACGAGGGGGACAAGAGACCCAGTACTTC. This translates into CASSLKRGGQETQYF.

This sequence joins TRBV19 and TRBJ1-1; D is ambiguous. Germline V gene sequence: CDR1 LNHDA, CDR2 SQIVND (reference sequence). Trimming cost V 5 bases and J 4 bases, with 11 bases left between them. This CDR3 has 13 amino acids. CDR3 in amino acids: CASSYSEGTEAFF. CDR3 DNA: TGTGCCAGTAGTTACAGTGAGGGCACTGAAGCTTTCTTT.

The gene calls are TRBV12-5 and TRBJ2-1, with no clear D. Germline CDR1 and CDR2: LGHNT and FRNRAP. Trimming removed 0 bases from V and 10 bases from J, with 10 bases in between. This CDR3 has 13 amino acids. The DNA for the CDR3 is TGTGCTAGTGGTTTGGTAGAGGCCCGCGAGCAGTTCTTC. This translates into CASGLVEAREQFF.

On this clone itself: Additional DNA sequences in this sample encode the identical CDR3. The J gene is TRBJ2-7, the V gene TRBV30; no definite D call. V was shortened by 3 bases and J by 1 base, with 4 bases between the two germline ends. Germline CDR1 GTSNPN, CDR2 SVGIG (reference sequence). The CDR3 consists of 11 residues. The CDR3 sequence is CAWSLSYEQYF. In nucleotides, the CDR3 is TGTGCCTGGAGCCTGTCCTACGAGCAGTACTTC.

CDR3 sequence reads: CASRFSAGGPYEQYF. As DNA, the CDR3 is TGCGCCAGCAGATTCTCGGCGGGGGGGCCGTACGAGCAGTACTTC. The chain is built from TRBV5-1 and TRBJ2-7, with 9 bases identical to TRBD2. The CDR3 runs to 15 residues. V dropped 5 bases and J dropped 4; count of bases not matched to a gene: 10. The germline CDR1 and CDR2 sequences are SGHRS and YFSETQ.

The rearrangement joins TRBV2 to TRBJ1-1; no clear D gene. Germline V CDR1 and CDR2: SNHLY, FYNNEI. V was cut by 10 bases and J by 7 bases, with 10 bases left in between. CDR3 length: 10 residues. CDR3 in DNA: TGTGCCACCGAGATACGTGAAGCTTTCTTT. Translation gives CATEIREAFF. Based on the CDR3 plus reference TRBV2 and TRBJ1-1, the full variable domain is EPEVTQTPSHQVTQMGQEVILRCVPISNHLYFYWYRQILGQKVEFLVSFYNNEISEKSEIFDDQFSVERPDGSNFTLKIRSTKLEDSAMYFCATEIREAFFGQGTRLTVV.

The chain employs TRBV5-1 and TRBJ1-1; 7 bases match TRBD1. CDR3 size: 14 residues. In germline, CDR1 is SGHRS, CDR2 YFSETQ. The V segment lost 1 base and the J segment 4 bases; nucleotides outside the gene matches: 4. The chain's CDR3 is CASSLTGDGTEAFF. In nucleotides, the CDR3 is TGCGCCAGCAGCTTGACAGGGGACGGCACTGAAGCTTTCTTT.